The 2 T cell receptor beta chains in this list originate from one sample, sequenced in a study of identical twins. MiXCR, run by TCRdb on the 5' RACE reads, gives a single entry per CDR3 protein. The data show hundreds of thousands of distinct CDR3 sequences, with 21% seen just once and over 4% held by the top ten. This sample was shared with a second study, whose subject was T cells expressing NK-cell markers.

The sequenced sample consisted of PBMCs. Receptors originate from a woman between 18 and 30 years old in good health.

The J gene is TRBJ2-3, the V gene TRBV24-1; 10 bases match TRBD2. Germline CDR1 and CDR2: KGHDR and SFDVKD. This CDR3 spans 15 amino acids. V shed 4 bases, J shed 7 bases, and the junction held 7 bases outside the gene matches. The CDR3 DNA reads as TGTGCCACCAGTGAGAGCGGGGGGGCCGAGTATACGCAGTATTTT. Translation: CATSESGGAEYTQYF.

The rearrangement links TRBV29-1 to TRBJ1-2, with D hard to call. Germline lookup yields CDR1 SQVTM and CDR2 ANQGSEA. The V gene lost 3 bases and the J gene lost 7 bases, with 9 bases spanning the gap. CDR3 length: 11 residues. The DNA of the CDR3 is TGCAGCGTTGACGGGGTAGCTGGCTACACCTTC. Translation gives CSVDGVAGYTF.